This TCR beta chain was documented in a study of neurological immune-mediated disorders. Overall study findings and caveats: One cluster of related CDR3 sequences contained, by phylogenetic grouping, the repertoires of 18 of 34 multiple sclerosis patients and formed a possible signature. While HTLV-1-associated myelopathy showed the greatest TCR clonal expansion, multiple sclerosis showed the least, falling below healthy controls.

About this clonotype: The antigen is undetermined. A read error may explain this, as a much larger clone is one base away.

The CDR3 is made up of 15 amino acids. 5'RACE employing 10-nucleotide random UMIs yielded the cDNA. One entry per CDR3 protein results from TCRdb running MiXCR on the 5' RACE reads. This sample carries about 66,000 distinct CDR3 sequences, 4.5% to 5.5% of them seen once, and the ten largest clones take roughly 2%. It was from 2 million PBMCs stored at -80 C that the unsorted libraries were obtained. The sequenced sample consisted of PBMCs. The clonotype originates from a woman aged 70-85 years with multiple sclerosis. The rearrangement joins TRBV12-3 or TRBV12-4 to TRBJ1-5; perhaps TRBD1 as D (6 bases). This CDR3 is CASSLNTGSNQHQHF. DNA for the CDR3: TGTGCCAGCAGCCTCAATACAGGGAGCAATCAGCACCAGCATTTT.